This T cell receptor beta chain was sequenced in a study of OX40 agonist ivuxolimab in advanced cancers. General observations from the study: In general, CD8+ T cells held more expanded clones than CD4+ did, on average. Among expanded peripheral T cells, antigen specificity went undetermined.

Patients with a history of autoimmune disease or on systemic immunosuppression were excluded. The timepoints at which blood was sampled were baseline, cycle 4 day 1, and cycle 7 day 1. To note about this clone: What it binds is not known.

Trimming shortened V by 6 bases and J by 1 base, and 14 bases separated the two germline ends. The CDR3 is made up of 15 amino acids. The germline gives CDR1 SGHAT, CDR2 FQNNGV. Assay used: immunoSEQ multiplex PCR; TCRdb lists only in-frame clones, some missing. The repertoire holds tens of thousands of clones, with about 86% as singletons. The chain is built from TRBV11-2 and TRBJ2-3; TRBD2 might be the D (7 bases). Sequencing used CD4+ or CD8+ T cells sorted from blood, obtained in a trial of the OX40 agonist ivuxolimab. The sequence came from an adult with an advanced solid tumor such as melanoma, head and neck, liver or kidney cancer. CDR3 sequence reads: CASSSGGFGTDTQYF. The DNA for the CDR3 is TGTGCCAGCAGTTCGGGGGGCTTTGGCACAGATACGCAGTATTTT.